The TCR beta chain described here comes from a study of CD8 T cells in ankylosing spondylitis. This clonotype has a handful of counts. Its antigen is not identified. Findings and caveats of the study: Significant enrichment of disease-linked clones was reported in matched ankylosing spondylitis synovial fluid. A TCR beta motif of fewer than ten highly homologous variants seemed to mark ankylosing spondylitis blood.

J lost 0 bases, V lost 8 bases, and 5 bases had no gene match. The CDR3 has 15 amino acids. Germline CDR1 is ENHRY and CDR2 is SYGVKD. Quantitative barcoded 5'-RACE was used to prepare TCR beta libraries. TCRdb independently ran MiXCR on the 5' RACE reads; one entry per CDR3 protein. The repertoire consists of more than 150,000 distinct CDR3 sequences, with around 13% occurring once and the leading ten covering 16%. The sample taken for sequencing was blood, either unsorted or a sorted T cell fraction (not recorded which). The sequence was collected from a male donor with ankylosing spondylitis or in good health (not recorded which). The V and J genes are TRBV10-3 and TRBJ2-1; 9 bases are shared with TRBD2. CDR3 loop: CAIGGLASSYNEQFF. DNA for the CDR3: TGTGCCATCGGCGGACTAGCGAGCTCCTACAATGAGCAGTTCTTC.